The rows below give T cell receptor beta chains drawn from one sample of a study of blood T cell repertoires in COVID-19. Profiled with immunoSEQ multiplex PCR; TCRdb holds only in-frame clones, not every one. The sample records over 350,000 clones, more than 80% being singletons. The sample taken for sequencing was peripheral blood. All receptors derive from a woman in her twenties or thirties with active or convalescent COVID-19. The CDR3 runs from the conserved cysteine through the conserved F or W. Fields, in order: D gene, V gene, clone size, CDR3 length, J gene, CDR3 protein, CDR3 DNA. A D gene is named only where the DNA matches it firmly. The size field is filled for only some rows; it gives once, few, many or a size class.

>NA|TRBV27|NA|14|TRBJ1-1
CASSLSAVNTEAFF
TGTGCCAGCAGTTTATCGGCAGTGAACACTGAAGCTTTCTTT
>NA|TRBV7-9|NA|15|TRBJ2-5
CASSPRQDHQETQYF
TGTGCCAGCAGCCCCCGACAGGACCACCAAGAGACCCAGTACTTC
>NA|TRBV6-5|NA|13|TRBJ1-3
CASHPGPGNTIYF
TGTGCCAGCCACCCAGGGCCTGGAAACACCATATATTTT
>TRBD2|TRBV7-2|NA|15|TRBJ2-1
CASTLLAGGNNEQFF
TGTGCCAGCACCCTCCTGGCGGGAGGCAACAATGAGCAGTTCTTC
>NA|TRBV25-1|NA|14|TRBJ2-4
CASSGTGTTGIQYF
TGTGCCAGCAGTGGGACAGGGACTACGGGGATTCAGTACTTC
>NA|TRBV6-5|few|14|TRBJ1-1
CASRGTNLNTEAFF
TGTGCCAGCAGAGGGACAAATTTGAACACTGAAGCTTTCTTT
>TRBD1|TRBV12-5|NA|14|TRBJ1-5
CASGPSDRDQPQHF
TGTGCTAGTGGTCCTTCCGACAGGGATCAGCCCCAGCATTTT
>NA|TRBV6-6|NA|13|TRBJ1-1
CASSYGGNTEAFF
TGTGCCAGCAGTTACGGCGGGAACACTGAAGCTTTCTTT
>NA|TRBV19|NA|13|TRBJ1-1
CASSPGHRAEAFF
TGTGCCAGTAGCCCGGGACATAGAGCTGAAGCTTTCTTT
>NA|TRBV6-1|NA|13|TRBJ1-4
CASSDYVNEKLFF
TGTGCCAGCAGTGATTATGTTAATGAAAAACTGTTTTTT
>TRBD1|TRBV6-5|NA|14|TRBJ2-7
CASSYEGASYEQYF
TGTGCCAGCAGTTACGAGGGGGCGTCCTACGAGCAGTACTTC
>NA|TRBV19|once|15|TRBJ1-4
CASPGWVGGREKLFF
TGTGCCAGCCCCGGATGGGTTGGGGGCCGGGAAAAACTGTTTTTT
>NA|TRBV10-1|NA|12|TRBJ1-1
CATSGRNTEAFF
TGCGCCACCTCGGGGAGGAACACTGAAGCTTTCTTT
>TRBD1|TRBV7-9|NA|16|TRBJ1-2
CASSWTGQVHYYGYTF
TGTGCCAGCAGCTGGACCGGACAGGTCCATTACTATGGCTACACCTTC
>NA|TRBV7-9|NA|15|TRBJ2-5
CASSFLEGPGETQYF
TGTGCCAGCAGCTTTTTAGAGGGTCCGGGAGAGACCCAGTACTTC
>NA|TRBV7-2|NA|15|TRBJ2-3
CASSEIRAFTDTQYF
TGTGCCAGCAGCGAAATCAGGGCTTTCACAGATACGCAGTATTTT
>NA|TRBV5-6|NA|16|TRBJ1-6
CASSYGRSSYNSPLHF
TGTGCCAGCAGCTACGGGAGGAGCTCCTATAATTCACCCCTCCACTTT
>TRBD2|TRBV14|few|15|TRBJ2-7
CASSQASGRRGEQYF
TGTGCCAGCAGCCAAGCTAGCGGGAGGAGGGGCGAGCAGTACTTC
>NA|TRBV10-3|NA|16|TRBJ1-1
CAISWETMTVNTEAFF
TGTGCCATCAGTTGGGAAACAATGACAGTGAACACTGAAGCTTTCTTT
>NA|TRBV6-5|once|15|TRBJ1-2
CASSTIARENYGYTF
TGTGCCAGCAGTACCATAGCTCGAGAAAACTATGGCTACACCTTC
>NA|TRBV2|NA|13|TRBJ1-4
CAGTRAGGEKLFF
TGTGCCGGGACAAGAGCCGGAGGTGAAAAACTGTTTTTT
>TRBD2|TRBV12-5|NA|20|TRBJ2-2
CASGLAPKRTSGDHPGELFF
TGTGCTAGTGGTTTGGCCCCAAAAAGAACTAGCGGGGACCACCCCGGGGAGCTGTTTTTT
>TRBD1|TRBV18|NA|14|TRBJ2-5
CASSPPTGEETQYF
TGTGCCAGCTCACCACCGACAGGGGAAGAGACCCAGTACTTC
>TRBD2|TRBV2|few|16|TRBJ2-3
CASSRGAGGPIDTQYF
TGTGCCAGCAGTAGGGGGGCGGGAGGGCCCATAGATACGCAGTATTTT
>TRBD2|TRBV3-1/TRBV3-2|NA|15|TRBJ2-5
CASRPSGGNQETQYF
TGTGCCAGCAGACCTAGCGGGGGCAACCAAGAGACCCAGTACTTC
>NA|TRBV5-1|once|14|TRBJ2-7
CASSLEAGSSEQYF
TGCGCCAGCAGCTTGGAAGCGGGTTCGAGCGAGCAGTACTTC
>NA|TRBV29-1|NA|13|TRBJ2-1
CSVGSQAYNEQFF
TGCAGCGTTGGATCGCAGGCCTACAATGAGCAGTTCTTC
>TRBD1|TRBV9|NA|15|TRBJ1-3
CASSSRGTVGNTIYF
TGTGCCAGCAGCTCCCGGGGGACAGTCGGAAACACCATATATTTT
>TRBD2|TRBV5-1|NA|19|TRBJ2-5
CASSLGLAGESAGLETQYF
TGCGCCAGCAGCTTGGGACTAGCGGGAGAATCGGCTGGGTTAGAGACCCAGTACTTC
>NA|TRBV4-1|NA|15|TRBJ2-7
CASSPSPQATYEQYF
TGCGCCAGCAGCCCATCTCCCCAGGCCACCTACGAGCAGTACTTC
>TRBD2|TRBV6-5|NA|16|TRBJ2-1
CASSYVLAGGLNEQFF
TGTGCCAGCAGTTACGTTCTAGCGGGGGGCCTCAATGAGCAGTTCTTC
>NA|TRBV5-1|NA|15|TRBJ1-4
CASRRFGTLEEKLFF
TGCGCCAGCAGGAGGTTTGGGACATTGGAAGAAAAACTGTTTTTT
>TRBD2|TRBV30|NA|17|TRBJ2-7
CAARKIPLASSSYEQYF
TGTGCCGCACGAAAAATACCACTAGCGTCGAGCTCCTACGAGCAGTACTTC
>TRBD1|TRBV27|few|18|TRBJ1-2
CASSSLRGLGRVNYGYTF
TGTGCCAGCAGCTCGCTGAGGGGGCTTGGCAGGGTTAACTATGGCTACACCTTC
>TRBD2|TRBV9|NA|14|TRBJ2-1
CASSIGTSGTEQFF
TGTGCCAGCAGCATCGGGACTAGCGGCACTGAGCAGTTCTTC
>NA|TRBV5-1|NA|13|TRBJ1-5
CASSWAGAQPQHF
TGCGCCAGCAGCTGGGCAGGGGCCCAGCCCCAGCATTTT
>NA|TRBV30|few|12|TRBJ2-7
CAWNGQHYEQYF
TGTGCCTGGAATGGGCAGCACTACGAGCAGTACTTC
>NA|TRBV6-5|NA|15|TRBJ1-2
CASSNMGRTGYGYTF
TGTGCCAGCAGTAATATGGGGAGAACTGGCTATGGCTACACCTTC
>NA|TRBV19|NA|14|TRBJ1-5
CASSTDTYNQPQHF
TGTGCCAGTAGTACCGACACCTACAATCAGCCCCAGCATTTT
>TRBD1|TRBV19|NA|18|TRBJ1-5
CASSAGTESPYSNQPQHF
TGTGCCAGTAGTGCCGGGACAGAGAGTCCCTATAGCAATCAGCCCCAGCATTTT
>NA|TRBV6-5|NA|14|TRBJ1-2
CASSYSWGRRGYTF
TGTGCCAGCAGTTACTCTTGGGGCCGGCGTGGCTACACCTTC
>TRBD1|TRBV7-8|NA|15|TRBJ1-6
CASSNRDRGDSPLHF
TGTGCCAGCAGCAACCGGGACAGGGGCGATTCACCCCTCCACTTT
>NA|TRBV6-1|NA|15|TRBJ1-5
CASSESWPSNQPQHF
TGTGCCAGCAGTGAAAGTTGGCCGAGCAATCAGCCCCAGCATTTT
>NA|TRBV5-1|NA|16|TRBJ1-4
CASSLERSLEGEKLFF
TGCGCCAGCAGCTTGGAACGCTCCCTGGAGGGTGAAAAACTGTTTTTT
>NA|TRBV9|once|15|TRBJ1-5
CASSVEGQAPGPQHF
TGTGCCAGCAGCGTAGAAGGGCAGGCTCCGGGACCCCAGCATTTT
>TRBD1|TRBV6-5|NA|15|TRBJ1-6
CASRRPGQGRSPLHF
TGTGCCAGCAGAAGACCGGGACAGGGCAGGTCACCCCTCCACTTT